This TCR beta chain comes out of a study of blood T cell repertoires in COVID-19. Study in general: Samples taken during acute and convalescent COVID-19 were collected in the United States, Italy and Spain. PBMCs, B-cell-depleted T cells, or T cells were the source of the cDNA or gDNA that made up the material.

Original data processing: Scientists estimated how many nucleated cells there were by amplifying reference gene primers. Clones were read by immunoSEQ multiplex PCR, and TCRdb kept only the in-frame ones, dropping some. V and J calls and clone size are those listed in that table; D and trimming were worked out from the DNA. The sample has hundreds of thousands of clones; 70% to 90% are singletons. The CDR3 length is 14 residues. Looked up from germline, CDR1 is SGDLS and CDR2 is YYNGEE. The V end lost 4 bases, the J end lost 7 bases, and 15 bases lay between the germline ends. The chain links TRBV9 to TRBJ2-1; TRBD1 might be the D (5 bases). The TCR sequence derives from a woman aged 40 to 49 who had recovered from COVID-19. Sequencing was done on a sample of peripheral blood. In DNA form, the CDR3 reads TGTGCCAGCAGCCCAGAGACAGTCTCGAATGAGCAGTTCTTC. It is translated as CASSPETVSNEQFF. Filled out from reference TRBV9 and TRBJ2-1, the complete variable domain reads DSGVTQTPKHLITATGQRVTLRCSPRSGDLSVYWYQQSLDQGLQFLIQYYNGEERAKGNILERFSAQQFPDLHSELNLSSLELGDSALYFCASSPETVSNEQFFGPGTRLTVL.